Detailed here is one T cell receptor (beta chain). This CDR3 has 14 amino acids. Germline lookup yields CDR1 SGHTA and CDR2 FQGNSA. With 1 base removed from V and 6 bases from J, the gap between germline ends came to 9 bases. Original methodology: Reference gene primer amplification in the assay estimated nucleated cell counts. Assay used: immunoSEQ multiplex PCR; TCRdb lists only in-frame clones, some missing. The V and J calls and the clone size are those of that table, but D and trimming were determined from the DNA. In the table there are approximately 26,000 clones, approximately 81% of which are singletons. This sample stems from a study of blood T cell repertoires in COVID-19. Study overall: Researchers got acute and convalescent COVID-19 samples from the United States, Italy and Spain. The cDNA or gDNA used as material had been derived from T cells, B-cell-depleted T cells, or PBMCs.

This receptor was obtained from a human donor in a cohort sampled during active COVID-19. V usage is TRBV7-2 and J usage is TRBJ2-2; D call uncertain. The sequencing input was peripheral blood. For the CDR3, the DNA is TGTGCCAGCAGCTTAGGTCCCATGTCCGGGGAGCTGTTTTTT. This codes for CASSLGPMSGELFF. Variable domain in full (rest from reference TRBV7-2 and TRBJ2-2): GAGVSQSPSNKVTEKGKDVELRCDPISGHTALYWYRQSLGQGLEFLIYFQGNSAPDKSGLPSDRFSAERTGGSVSTLTIQRTQQEDSAVYLCASSLGPMSGELFFGEGSRLTVL.